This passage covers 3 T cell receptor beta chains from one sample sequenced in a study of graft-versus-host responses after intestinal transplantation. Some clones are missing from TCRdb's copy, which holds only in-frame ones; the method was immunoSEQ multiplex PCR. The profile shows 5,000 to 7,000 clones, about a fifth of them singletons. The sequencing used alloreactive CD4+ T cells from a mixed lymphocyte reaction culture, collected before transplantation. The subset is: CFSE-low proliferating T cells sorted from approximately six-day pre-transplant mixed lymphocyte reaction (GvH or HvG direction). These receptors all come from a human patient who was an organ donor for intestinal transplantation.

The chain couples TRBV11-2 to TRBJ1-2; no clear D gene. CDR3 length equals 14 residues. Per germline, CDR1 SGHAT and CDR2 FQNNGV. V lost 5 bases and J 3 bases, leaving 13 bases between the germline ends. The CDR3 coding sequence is TGTGCCAGCAGCCGATCCGGCGGGGACTATGGCTACACCTTC. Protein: CASSRSGGDYGYTF.

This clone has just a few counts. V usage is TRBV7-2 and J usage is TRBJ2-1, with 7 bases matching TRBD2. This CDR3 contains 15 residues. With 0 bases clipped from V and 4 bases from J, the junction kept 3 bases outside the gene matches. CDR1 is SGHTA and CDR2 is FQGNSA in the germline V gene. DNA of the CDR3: TGTGCCAGCAGCTTAGCCTGGGGGGGTTACAATGAGCAGTTCTTC. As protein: CASSLAWGGYNEQFF.

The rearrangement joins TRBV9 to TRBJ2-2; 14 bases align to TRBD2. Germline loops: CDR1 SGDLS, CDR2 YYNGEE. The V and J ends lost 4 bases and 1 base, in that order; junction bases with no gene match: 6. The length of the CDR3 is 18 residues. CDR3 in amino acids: CASSTGLAGAGNTGELFF. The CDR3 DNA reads TGTGCCAGCAGCACGGGACTAGCGGGGGCCGGGAACACCGGGGAGCTGTTTTTT.